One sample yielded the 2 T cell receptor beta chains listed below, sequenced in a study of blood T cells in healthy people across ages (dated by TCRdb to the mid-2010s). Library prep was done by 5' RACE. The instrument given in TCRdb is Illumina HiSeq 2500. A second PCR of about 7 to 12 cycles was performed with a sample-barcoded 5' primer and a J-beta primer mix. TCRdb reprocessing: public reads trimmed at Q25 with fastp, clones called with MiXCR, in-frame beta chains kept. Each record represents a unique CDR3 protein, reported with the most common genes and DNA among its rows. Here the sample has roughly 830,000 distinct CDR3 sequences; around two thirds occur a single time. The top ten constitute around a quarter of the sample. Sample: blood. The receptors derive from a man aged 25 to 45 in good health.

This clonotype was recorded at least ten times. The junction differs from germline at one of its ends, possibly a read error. The CDR3 region is CASSQGADTQYF. The CDR3 DNA reads as TGTGCCAGCAGCCAAGGGGCAGATACGCAGTATTTT. The rearrangement links TRBV4-3 to TRBJ2-3, with a tentative D call TRBD1 (5 bases). Germline V gene sequence: CDR1 LGHNA, CDR2 YSLEER. The CDR3 consists of 12 residues.

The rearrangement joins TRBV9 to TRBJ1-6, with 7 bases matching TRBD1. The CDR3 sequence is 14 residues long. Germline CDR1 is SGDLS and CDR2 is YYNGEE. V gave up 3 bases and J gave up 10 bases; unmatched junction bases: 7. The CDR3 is CASSATGLESPLHF. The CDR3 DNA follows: TGTGCCAGCAGCGCGACAGGGTTGGAATCACCCCTCCACTTT.